One sample yielded the 7 T cell receptor beta chains listed below, sequenced in a study of T cell repertoires in cytomegalovirus infection. TCRdb fed the reads into MiXCR, producing one record per CDR3 protein. The table has 650,000 to 900,000 distinct CDR3 sequences, almost 30% seen once. No antigen has been identified for these receptors. The sequenced sample was cultured CD8+ T cells from PBMCs, obtained from culture after CMV antigen stimulation. These receptors originate from a human donor in good health (CMV status not recorded). Some clones in this sample may be carry-over from other donors' samples.

This clonotype was found many times. The chain is built from TRBV7-2 and TRBJ2-3; either TRBD1 or TRBD2 may supply D (5 bases each). Germline CDR1 SGHTA, CDR2 FQGNSA. V lost 1 base and J 3 bases, leaving 11 bases between the germline ends. This CDR3 has 15 amino acids. CDR3 sequence: CASSLDLWGTDTQYF. The CDR3 DNA is TGTGCCAGCAGCTTAGATTTATGGGGGACAGATACGCAGTATTTT.

There are a few counts of this clonotype. The chain links TRBV15 to TRBJ1-4; 9 nucleotides match TRBD1. There are 20 residues in the CDR3. J lost 0 bases, V lost 1 base, and 12 bases had no gene match. Germline V gene sequence: CDR1 LNHNV, CDR2 YYDKDF (reference sequence). Written as DNA, the CDR3 is TGTGCCACCAGCAGAGGTGACAGGGGGGATCTTACTTCAACTAATGAAAAACTGTTTTTT. Residues: CATSRGDRGDLTSTNEKLFF.

The chain is built from TRBV5-4 and TRBJ2-7, with D maybe TRBD1 (6 bases). The V end was cut by 2 bases, the J end by 6 bases, with 12 bases between. The CDR3 is 13 amino acids. CDR1 SGHNT and CDR2 YYREEE come from the germline V gene (reference sequence). CDR3 protein: CASSFGTLGEQYV. CDR3 coding DNA: TGTGCCAGCAGCTTTGGGACACTGGGCGAGCAGTACGTC.

This sequence joins TRBV6-6 and TRBJ2-1, with TRBD1 as a possible D gene (5 bases). Per germline, CDR1 MNHNY and CDR2 SVGAGI (reference sequence). The V end was cut by 0 bases, the J end by 4 bases, with 13 bases between. The CDR3 length is 16 residues. The CDR3 spells CASSYSAKDIYNEQFF. The CDR3 coding sequence is TGTGCCAGCAGTTACTCAGCAAAGGACATTTACAATGAGCAGTTCTTC.

This clonotype was counted at least ten times. J is TRBJ2-6 and V is TRBV7-2; TRBD2 matches 11 bases. Losses at the gene ends were 3 bases for V and 0 bases for J; bases not matched to a gene: 4. The CDR3 contains 18 residues. CDR1 is SGHTA, CDR2 FQGNSA, per germline. CDR3 nucleotides: TGTGCCAGCAGCTTTAGCGGGGGGGGCCCCTCTGGGGCCAACGTCCTGACTTTC. Amino acids: CASSFSGGGPSGANVLTF.

In its sample, this clonotype was seen a few times. The CDR3 region has the DNA TGTGCCAGTAGTCCGGGCTCGGCGGGCTACACCTTC. This translates into CASSPGSAGYTF. The chain joins TRBV19 to TRBJ1-2, with D unclear. Germline V lookup: CDR1 LNHDA, CDR2 SQIVND (reference sequence). The CDR3 runs 12 residues. V dropped 5 bases and J dropped 8 bases, with 12 bases sitting between them.

The chain links TRBV20-1 to TRBJ1-3; 8 bases fit TRBD1. The V gene end was trimmed by 5 bases and the J gene end by 4 bases; junction bases not matched to a gene: 1. CDR1 is DFQATT and CDR2 is SNEGSKA in the germline V gene (reference sequence). There are 12 residues in the CDR3. The CDR3 here is CSAGQGGNTIYF. CDR3 nucleotide sequence: TGCAGTGCTGGACAGGGAGGAAACACCATATATTTT.